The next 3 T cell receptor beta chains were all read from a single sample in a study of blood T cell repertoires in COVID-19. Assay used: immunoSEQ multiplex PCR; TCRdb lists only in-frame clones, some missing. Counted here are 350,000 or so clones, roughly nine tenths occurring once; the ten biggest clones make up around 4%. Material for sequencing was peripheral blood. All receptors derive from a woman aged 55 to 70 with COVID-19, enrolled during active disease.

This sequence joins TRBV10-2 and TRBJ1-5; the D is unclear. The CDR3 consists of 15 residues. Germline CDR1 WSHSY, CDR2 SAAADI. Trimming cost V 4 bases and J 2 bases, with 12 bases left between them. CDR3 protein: CASSVGRNGNQPQHF. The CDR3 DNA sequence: TGCGCCAGCAGTGTTGGCAGAAACGGCAATCAGCCCCAGCATTTT.

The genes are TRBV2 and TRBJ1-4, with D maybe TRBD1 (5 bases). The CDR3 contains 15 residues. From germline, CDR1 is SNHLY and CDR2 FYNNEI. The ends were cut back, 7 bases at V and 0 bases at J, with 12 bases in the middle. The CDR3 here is CASKRQFATNEKLFF. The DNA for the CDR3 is TGTGCCAGCAAGAGACAGTTTGCAACTAATGAAAAACTGTTTTTT. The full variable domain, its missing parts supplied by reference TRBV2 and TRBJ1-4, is EPEVTQTPSHQVTQMGQEVILRCVPISNHLYFYWYRQILGQKVEFLVSFYNNEISEKSEIFDDQFSVERPDGSNFTLKIRSTKLEDSAMYFCASKRQFATNEKLFFGSGTQLSVL.

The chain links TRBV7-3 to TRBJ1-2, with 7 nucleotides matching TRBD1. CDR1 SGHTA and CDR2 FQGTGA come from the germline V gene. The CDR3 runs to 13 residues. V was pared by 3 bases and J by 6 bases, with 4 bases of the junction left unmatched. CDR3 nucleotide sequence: TGTGCCAGCAGCTTCTCCGGGACAGATGGCTACACCTTC. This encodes CASSFSGTDGYTF.